This TCR beta chain derives from a study of blood T cell repertoires in COVID-19. In germline, CDR1 is MNHNS, CDR2 SASEGT. The J segment lost 5 bases and the V segment lost 4 bases, leaving 11 bases of the junction unmatched. This CDR3 contains 16 residues. Authors' methods: From reference gene primer amplification, estimates of nucleated cell counts were derived. Clones were read by immunoSEQ multiplex PCR, and TCRdb kept only the in-frame ones, dropping some. Clone size and the V and J calls come from that table; the DNA yielded D and trimming. The table has roughly 200,000 clones, 88% seen once. Sample: peripheral blood. The chain recombines TRBV6-1 with TRBJ2-7; 10 nucleotides agree with TRBD1. The sequence derives from a man younger than 30 with active or convalescent COVID-19. The CDR3 DNA reads TGTGCCAGCAGTGGAAGGACAGGGGGAAAAATCGACGAGCAGTACTTC. It yields the protein CASSGRTGGKIDEQYF.